A single sample is the source of the 18 T cell receptor beta chains below, sequenced in a study of blood T cells in healthy people across ages. With a J-beta primer mix and a sample-barcoded 5' primer, a second PCR ran roughly 7 to 11 cycles. MiXCR was run by TCRdb on the 5' RACE reads, yielding one entry per CDR3 protein. The data hold 700,000 to 950,000 distinct CDR3 sequences, with 58% observed a single time. What was sequenced was blood. Receptors originate from a young man in good health.

This chain uses TRBV25-1 with TRBJ2-5; 7 nucleotides align to TRBD2. This CDR3 comprises 13 residues. Per germline, CDR1 MGHDK and CDR2 SYGVNS. Trimming at V came to 10 bases and at J to 2 bases, leaving 7 bases not matched to a gene. In DNA, the CDR3 is TGTGCCACCAGACGAGCGGGACAAGAGACCCAGTACTTC. It encodes CATRRAGQETQYF. The full variable domain, its missing parts supplied by reference TRBV25-1 and TRBJ2-5, is EADIYQTPRYLVIGTGKKITLECSQTMGHDKMYWYQQDPGMELHLIHYSYGVNSTEKGDLSSESTVSRIRTEHFPLTLESARPSHTSQYLCATRRAGQETQYFGPGTRLLVL.

This clonotype was observed a single time. The gene calls are TRBV10-3 and TRBJ1-2, with 7 nucleotides matching TRBD1. CDR3 size: 14 residues. The germline gives CDR1 ENHRY, CDR2 SYGVKD. Trimming removed 3 bases from V and 4 bases from J; junction bases left unmatched: 5. The CDR3 loop is CAISDARDSYGYTF. CDR3 in DNA: TGTGCCATCAGTGACGCCCGGGACAGCTATGGCTACACCTTC.

The gene calls are TRBV7-2 and TRBJ1-2, with D possibly matching TRBD1 (5 bases). V was pared by 5 bases and J by 6 bases, with 19 bases between. Germline lookup yields CDR1 SGHTA and CDR2 FQGNSA. The CDR3 totals 15 residues. CDR3 DNA sequence: TGTGCCAGCAGCCCTCAGGGCCCCCTCAACCATGGCTACACCTTC. This translates into CASSPQGPLNHGYTF.

This chain uses TRBV7-6 with TRBJ2-2; D unclear. Germline V gene data show CDR1 as SGHVS and CDR2 as FNYEAQ. The CDR3 covers 12 residues. Trimming pared 3 bases from V and 6 bases from J, leaving 5 bases between. CDR3 DNA: TGTGCCAGCAGCTTCTTGGCCGGGGAGCTGTTTTTT. The encoded protein is CASSFLAGELFF.

Only a few counts were recorded for this clonotype. The V and J genes are TRBV7-8 and TRBJ2-7; 7 bases are a match to TRBD2. Germline CDR1 is SGHVS and CDR2 is FQNEAQ. CDR3 length: 17 residues. J was trimmed by 5 bases and V by 2 bases; bases with no gene match: 15. CDR3 protein: CASSLSDRREGYHEQYF. The CDR3 DNA sequence: TGTGCCAGCAGCTTATCAGATAGGAGGGAGGGCTACCACGAGCAGTACTTC.

This clonotype appeared a few times. This sequence joins TRBV5-6 and TRBJ2-5, with 7 bases lining up with TRBD1. With V trimmed by 4 bases and J by 4 bases, 10 bases remained unmatched. The CDR3 loop spans 15 amino acids. CDR1 is SGHDT, CDR2 YYEEEE, per germline. CDR3 sequence (DNA): TGTGCCAGCAGCCCCGACAGGGTGAGGATAGAGACCCAGTACTTC. This codes for CASSPDRVRIETQYF. Based on the CDR3 plus reference TRBV5-6 and TRBJ2-5, the full variable domain is DAGVTQSPTHLIKTRGQQVTLRCSPKSGHDTVSWYQQALGQGPQFIFQYYEEEERQRGNFPDRFSGHQFPNYSSELNVNALLLGDSALYLCASSPDRVRIETQYFGPGTRLLVL.

J is TRBJ2-1 and V is TRBV10-3; 9 bases map to TRBD2. The CDR3 length is 15 residues. Losses at the gene ends were 6 bases for V and 0 bases for J; bases not matched to a gene: 3. CDR1 and CDR2 (germline): ENHRY, SYGVKD. CDR3: CAIRTSGNSYNEQFF. For the CDR3, the DNA is TGTGCCATCAGGACTAGCGGCAACTCCTACAATGAGCAGTTCTTC.

The rearrangement joins TRBV2 to TRBJ2-1; tentatively, D is TRBD2 (6 bases). This CDR3 comprises 15 residues. Germline loops: CDR1 SNHLY, CDR2 FYNNEI. Trimming stripped 2 bases from V and 3 bases from J, with 11 bases between. The CDR3 spells CASSELLANYNEQFF. The DNA of the CDR3 is TGTGCCAGCAGTGAACTGCTAGCGAACTACAATGAGCAGTTCTTC.

This chain uses TRBV29-1 with TRBJ1-2, with TRBD1 identical over 7 bases. The trim removed 7 bases at V and 4 bases at J, leaving 12 bases unmatched. This CDR3 contains 14 residues. Germline CDR1 is SQVTM and CDR2 is ANQGSEA. In DNA, the CDR3 is TGCAGCGGATCGGGGACAGACGCTGGCTATGGCTACACCTTC. Translation gives CSGSGTDAGYGYTF.

This clonotype appeared a few times. The chain recombines TRBV4-2 with TRBJ2-6, with 9 bases identical to TRBD2. Germline V gives CDR1 LGHNA, CDR2 YNFKEQ. This CDR3 is 17 amino acids long. V dropped 0 bases and J dropped 1; count of bases not matched to a gene: 1. CDR3 nucleotides: TGTGCCAGCAGCCAAGAAAGCGGGGGGTCTGGGGCCAACGTCCTGACTTTC. Its translation is CASSQESGGSGANVLTF.

V usage is TRBV2 and J usage is TRBJ1-1, with a possible D match to TRBD1 (5 bases). Germline values: CDR1 SNHLY, CDR2 FYNNEI. Trimming cost V 3 bases and J 1 base, with 9 bases left between them. The CDR3 has 14 residues. The CDR3 DNA sequence: TGTGCCAGCAGTGACTGGGGCGCGAACACTGAAGCTTTCTTT. Residues: CASSDWGANTEAFF. The full variable domain, rest sourced from reference TRBV2 and TRBJ1-1, is EPEVTQTPSHQVTQMGQEVILRCVPISNHLYFYWYRQILGQKVEFLVSFYNNEISEKSEIFDDQFSVERPDGSNFTLKIRSTKLEDSAMYFCASSDWGANTEAFFGQGTRLTVV.

The chain has TRBV7-9 and TRBJ2-7, with 7 positions matching TRBD2. The V gene end was trimmed by 4 bases and the J gene end by 1 base; junction bases not matched to a gene: 10. Germline V gene lookup returns CDR1 SEHNR and CDR2 FQNEAQ (reference sequence). This CDR3 is built from 16 residues. The CDR3 DNA is TGTGCCAGCAGCTCAATGTTGCTAGCGGAATCCTACGAGCAGTACTTC. Its protein product is CASSSMLLAESYEQYF.

This clonotype was detected only once. CDR3 in DNA: TGTGCCAGTGCGGGAGGACCGAAAGAGACCCAGTACTTC. This gives the protein CASAGGPKETQYF. The chain carries TRBV2 and TRBJ2-5; 8 nucleotides align to TRBD2. The V gene's germline CDR1 is SNHLY and CDR2 FYNNEI. The length of the CDR3 is 13 residues. The junction had 6 bases not matched to a gene; V was cut back by 9 bases and J by 3 bases.

V is TRBV7-2 and J is TRBJ2-4, with D tentatively TRBD2 (6 bases). Germline values: CDR1 SGHTA, CDR2 FQGNSA. V lost 3 bases, J lost 4 bases, and 13 bases lay in between. This CDR3 comprises 15 residues. The DNA of the CDR3 is TGTGCCAGCAGCTTGGCCGGGACTCCAAAAAACATTCAGTACTTC. It encodes CASSLAGTPKNIQYF.

This clonotype was picked up a small number of times. The V and J genes are TRBV20-1 and TRBJ2-3, with a possible D match to TRBD1 (6 bases). Germline loops: CDR1 DFQATT, CDR2 SNEGSKA (reference sequence). V was cut by 0 bases and J by 1 base, with 14 bases left in between. CDR3 length equals 16 residues. The CDR3 nucleotides are TGCAGTGCTAGAGATTTAATGGGGGCAGGCACAGATACGCAGTATTTT. Its translation is CSARDLMGAGTDTQYF.

The chain carries TRBV10-1 and TRBJ2-7; D is perhaps TRBD2 (6 bases). Germline values: CDR1 WNHNN, CDR2 SYGVQD (reference sequence). This CDR3 spans 17 amino acids. V lost 0 bases and J lost 1, with 16 bases in between. The DNA for the CDR3 is TGCGCCAGCAGTGAGTCCCGGGACTTATACAATTCCTACGAGCAGTACTTC. As protein: CASSESRDLYNSYEQYF.

The chain is built from TRBV21-1 and TRBJ2-4; TRBD1 is the table's D call, not checked against the DNA. TRBV21-1 is classified as a pseudogene. The CDR3 is 16 amino acids. CDR3 region: CASSKGRESAKNIQYF. The CDR3, as DNA: TGTGCCAGCAGCAAAGGCCGGGAATCGGCCAAAAACATTCAGTACTTC.

The chain recombines TRBV2 with TRBJ2-7, with D possibly being TRBD1 (5 bases). Matching the DNA end better, TRBJ2-5 makes the J call doubtful. This CDR3 region has 15 residues. Germline CDR1 reads SNHLY; CDR2 reads FYNNEI. CDR3 region: CASSEWGGARETQYF. The CDR3 DNA reads as TGTGCCAGCAGTGAATGGGGTGGGGCCAGGGAGACCCAGTACTTC.